Reported below is one TCR beta chain. In the source study's methods: Estimation of nucleated cell counts relied on the amplification of reference gene primers. Libraries were prepared by immunoSEQ multiplex PCR; TCRdb keeps only in-frame clonotypes and omits some of them. V and J calls and clone size are as listed in that table; D and trimming were resolved from the DNA. The table lists 120,000 or so clones, almost 90% of them singletons. Those enrolled in Seattle joined during active infection and were followed longitudinally afterward. This sample stems from a study of blood T cell repertoires in COVID-19. Study context: Acute and convalescent COVID-19 samples came from the United States, Italy and Spain. Sources were T cells, B-cell-depleted T cells, or PBMCs; the material itself was cDNA or gDNA.

This clonotype was obtained from a woman in her sixties with COVID-19, enrolled during active disease. The sample was peripheral blood.

The CDR3 DNA reads as TGTGCCAGTCAGGGGATCGCTGAAGCTTTCTTT. Translation: CASQGIAEAFF. The rearrangement joins TRBV19 to TRBJ1-1, with D possibly being TRBD1 (6 bases). V shed 8 bases and J shed 6 bases, with 10 bases lying between them. Germline loops: CDR1 LNHDA, CDR2 SQIVND (reference sequence). This CDR3 region has 11 residues.